What follows is one T cell receptor beta chain and its context. Its antigen is still unknown. CDR3 length: 15 residues. The V and J ends lost 0 bases and 5 bases, in that order; junction bases with no gene match: 9. CDR1 and CDR2 (germline): DFQATT, SNEGSKA (reference sequence). The data are from a study of T cell repertoires in cytomegalovirus infection. Study-level background: In public TCR beta signatures, there were indications of both CMV infection and matching HLA type. Overall study results and limits: The ex vivo response showed dominance by HLA-C-restricted CMV-specific TCR beta clonotypes. The study identified carriers of CMV plus the relevant HLA from cumulative public TCR beta family frequency.

TCRdb used MiXCR to reprocess the reads, holding one entry per CDR3 protein. The table lists 680,000 or so distinct CDR3 sequences, about a third of them singletons. Sequenced material: PBMCs. The chain has TRBV20-1 and TRBJ2-5; 7 positions agree with TRBD1. The clonotype comes from a human donor in good health (CMV status not recorded). Some clones in this sample may be carry-over from other donors' samples. CDR3: CSARDVRQGQETQYF. The CDR3 DNA reads TGCAGTGCTAGAGATGTGAGACAGGGACAGGAGACCCAGTACTTC.